This paragraph covers one T cell receptor (beta chain) sequence. Its antigen is still unknown. Per germline, CDR1 MNHEY and CDR2 SVGAGI. The CDR3 extends over 14 amino acids. Trimming cost V 7 bases and J 9 bases, with 19 bases left between them. The sample belongs to a study of early T cells in non-severe SARS-CoV-2 infection. Overall study results and limits: Reliance on VDJdb matching favored anti-spike CD8 responses; private and CD4 specificities were missed.

Attachment of unique molecular identifiers was made to individual cDNA molecules. TCRdb passed the 5' RACE reads through MiXCR, listing each CDR3 protein once. The sample has tens of thousands of distinct CDR3 sequences, 6.1% seen once. This receptor was identified in an adult who was a healthcare worker with PCR-confirmed SARS-CoV-2 infection or an uninfected control (not recorded which). This chain connects TRBV6-5 to TRBJ2-1; D is tentatively TRBD1 or TRBD2 (5 bases each). The material sequenced was whole blood. In DNA, the CDR3 is TGTGCCAGCAATATCGGGATTGGGGGTGGTGAGCAGTTCTTC. It yields the protein CASNIGIGGGEQFF.